This T cell receptor (beta chain) comes out of a study of cytomegalovirus exposure and HLA in healthy donors. CDR3 length equals 13 residues. Germline-derived CDR1 and CDR2 are SNHLY and FYNNEI. J was trimmed by 3 bases and V by 6 bases; bases with no gene match: 5. This PCR relied on a set of 60 Vbeta primers and 13 Jbeta primers. Sequenced by immunoSEQ multiplex PCR; TCRdb stores in-frame clones only, minus some. The sample contains more than 200,000 clones, 82% of which appear only once. The source material was PBMCs. V is TRBV2 and J is TRBJ2-7, with 7 bases identical to TRBD2. The source is a man aged 35 to 55 in good health and CMV-seropositive. CDR3 DNA: TGTGCCAGCAGGCTAGCGGTAAACTACGAGCAGTACTTC. Amino acid sequence: CASRLAVNYEQYF.